This T cell receptor beta chain was recovered during a study of T cells after yellow fever vaccination. On the study more broadly: Preparation of the low-cell-number fractions used SMART-Seq v4 Ultra Low Input.

General observations from the study: The secondary T-cell response peaked on day 5, not day 15, but was weaker. The study noted that FACS-sorted repertoires could contain abundant clonotypes contaminating from the bulk population.

In making TCR cDNA, 5'RACE template switching added a universal primer site and UMIs to it. TCRdb reprocessed the 5' RACE reads via MiXCR and lists one record per CDR3 protein. Of a few hundred thousand distinct CDR3 sequences listed, roughly 3.5% are singletons. This clonotype was seen ten or more times. Its antigen remains unknown. CDR1 and CDR2 (germline): SGHNT, YYREEE (reference sequence). This CDR3 region has 12 residues. Trimming cost V 6 bases and J 2 bases, with 8 bases left between them. V usage is TRBV5-4 and J usage is TRBJ1-1, with D uncertain. The sample in question was PBMCs, obtained on the day of the yellow fever booster vaccination. This clonotype originated in a man aged 18 to 29 who received the YFV17D yellow fever vaccine. The CDR3 here is CASKSSNTEAFF. CDR3 bases: TGTGCCAGCAAGAGTAGCAACACTGAAGCTTTCTTT. Based on the CDR3 plus reference TRBV5-4 and TRBJ1-1, the full variable domain is ETGVTQSPTHLIKTRGQQVTLRCSSQSGHNTVSWYQQALGQGPQFIFQYYREEENGRGNFPPRFSGLQFPNYSSELNVNALELDDSALYLCASKSSNTEAFFGQGTRLTVV.